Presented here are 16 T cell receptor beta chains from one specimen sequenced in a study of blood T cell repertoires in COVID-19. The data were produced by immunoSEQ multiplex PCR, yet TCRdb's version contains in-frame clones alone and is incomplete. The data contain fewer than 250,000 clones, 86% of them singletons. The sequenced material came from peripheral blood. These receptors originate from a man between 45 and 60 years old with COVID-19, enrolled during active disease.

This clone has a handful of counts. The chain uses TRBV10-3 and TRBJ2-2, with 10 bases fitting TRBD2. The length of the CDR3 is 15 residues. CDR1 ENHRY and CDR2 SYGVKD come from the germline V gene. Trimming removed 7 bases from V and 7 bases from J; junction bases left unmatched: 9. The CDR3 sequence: CAITAGGPYGGELFF. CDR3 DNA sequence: TGTGCCATCACAGCGGGGGGGCCATACGGCGGGGAGCTGTTTTTT.

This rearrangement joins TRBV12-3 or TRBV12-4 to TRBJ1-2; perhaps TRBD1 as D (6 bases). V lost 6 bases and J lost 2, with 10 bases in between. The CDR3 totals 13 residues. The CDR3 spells CASSRQENYGYTF. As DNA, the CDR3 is TGTGCCAGCAGCAGACAGGAGAACTATGGCTACACCTTC.

CDR3 sequence reads: CAISEFTGAMGEQYF. The CDR3 DNA reads TGTGCCATCAGTGAGTTTACAGGGGCCATGGGGGAGCAGTACTTC. The rearrangement joins TRBV10-3 to TRBJ2-7; 7 nucleotides align to TRBD1. Trimming took 1 base from V and 7 from J; bases not matched to a gene: 10. The CDR3 length is 15 residues. Germline CDR1 is ENHRY and CDR2 is SYGVKD.

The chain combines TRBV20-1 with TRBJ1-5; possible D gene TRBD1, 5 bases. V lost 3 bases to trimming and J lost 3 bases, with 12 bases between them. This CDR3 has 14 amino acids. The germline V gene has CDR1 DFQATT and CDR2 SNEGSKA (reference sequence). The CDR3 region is CSASSRALNQPQHF. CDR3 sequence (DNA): TGCAGTGCTAGTAGCAGGGCACTCAATCAGCCCCAGCATTTT.

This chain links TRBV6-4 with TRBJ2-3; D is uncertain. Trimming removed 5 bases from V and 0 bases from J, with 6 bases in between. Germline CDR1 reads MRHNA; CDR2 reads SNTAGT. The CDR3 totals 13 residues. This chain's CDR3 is CASSLKSTDTQYF. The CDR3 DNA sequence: TGTGCCAGCAGTCTTAAAAGCACAGATACGCAGTATTTT.

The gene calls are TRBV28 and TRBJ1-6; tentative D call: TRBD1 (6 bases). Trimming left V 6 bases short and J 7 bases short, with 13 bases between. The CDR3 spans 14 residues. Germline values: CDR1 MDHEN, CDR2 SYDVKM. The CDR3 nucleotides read TGTGCCAGCAGCCCCAGGGGATTGAATTCACCCCTCCACTTT. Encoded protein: CASSPRGLNSPLHF.

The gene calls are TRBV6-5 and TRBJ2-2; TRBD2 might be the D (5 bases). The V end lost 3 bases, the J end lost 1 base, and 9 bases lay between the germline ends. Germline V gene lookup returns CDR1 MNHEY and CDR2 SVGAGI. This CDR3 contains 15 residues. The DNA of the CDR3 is TGTGCCAGCAGTTATCGGGGATTGAACACCGGGGAGCTGTTTTTT. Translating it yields CASSYRGLNTGELFF.

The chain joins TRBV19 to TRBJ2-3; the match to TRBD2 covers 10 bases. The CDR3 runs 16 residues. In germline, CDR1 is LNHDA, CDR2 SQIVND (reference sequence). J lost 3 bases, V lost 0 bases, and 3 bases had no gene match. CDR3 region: CASSIDSSGGTDTQYF. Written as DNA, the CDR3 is TGTGCCAGTAGTATAGACAGTAGCGGGGGGACAGATACGCAGTATTTT.

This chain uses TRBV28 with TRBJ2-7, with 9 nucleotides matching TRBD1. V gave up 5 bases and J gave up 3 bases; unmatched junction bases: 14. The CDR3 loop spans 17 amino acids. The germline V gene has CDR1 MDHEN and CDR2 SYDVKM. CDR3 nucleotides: TGTGCCAGCAGTGTTGGGACAGGGCAATACTTCCTCTACGAGCAGTACTTC. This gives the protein CASSVGTGQYFLYEQYF.

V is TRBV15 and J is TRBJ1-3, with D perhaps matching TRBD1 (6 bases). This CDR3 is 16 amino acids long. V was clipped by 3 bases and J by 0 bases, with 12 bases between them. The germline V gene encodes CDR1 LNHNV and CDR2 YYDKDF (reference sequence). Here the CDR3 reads CATSRDSPFSGNTIYF. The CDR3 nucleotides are TGTGCCACCAGCAGGGACAGTCCTTTCTCTGGAAACACCATATATTTT.

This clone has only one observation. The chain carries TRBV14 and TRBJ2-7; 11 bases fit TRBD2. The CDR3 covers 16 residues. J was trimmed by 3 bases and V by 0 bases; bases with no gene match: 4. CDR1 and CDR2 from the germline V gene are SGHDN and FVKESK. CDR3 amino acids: CASSQDLTSGSYEQYF. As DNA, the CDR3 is TGTGCCAGCAGCCAAGATCTTACTAGCGGGAGCTACGAGCAGTACTTC.

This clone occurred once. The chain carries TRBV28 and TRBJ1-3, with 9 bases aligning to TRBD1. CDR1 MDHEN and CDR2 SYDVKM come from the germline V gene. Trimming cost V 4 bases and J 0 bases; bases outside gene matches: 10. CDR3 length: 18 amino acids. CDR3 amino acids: CASSSQGAVGNSGNTIYF. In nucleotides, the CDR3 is TGTGCCAGCAGTTCACAGGGGGCGGTTGGTAACTCTGGAAACACCATATATTTT.

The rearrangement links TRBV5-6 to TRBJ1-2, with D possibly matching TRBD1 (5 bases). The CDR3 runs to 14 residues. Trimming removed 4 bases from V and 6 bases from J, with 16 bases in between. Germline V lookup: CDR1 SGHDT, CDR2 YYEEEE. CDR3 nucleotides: TGTGCCAGCAGCGGAGTGTGGGGCGCAGATGGCTACACCTTC. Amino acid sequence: CASSGVWGADGYTF.

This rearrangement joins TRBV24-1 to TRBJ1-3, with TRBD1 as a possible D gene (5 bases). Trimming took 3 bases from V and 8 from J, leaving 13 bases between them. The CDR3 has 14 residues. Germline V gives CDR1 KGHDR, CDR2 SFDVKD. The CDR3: CATSDEEQDHTIYF. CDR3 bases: TGTGCCACCAGTGATGAAGAACAGGATCACACCATATATTTT.

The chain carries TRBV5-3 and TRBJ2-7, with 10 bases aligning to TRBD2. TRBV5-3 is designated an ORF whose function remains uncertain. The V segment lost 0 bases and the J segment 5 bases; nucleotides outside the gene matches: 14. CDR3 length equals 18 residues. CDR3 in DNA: TGTGCCAGAAGCTTGGAGGGGCGCGGGCTAGCGGGAGTCGACGAGCAGTACTTC. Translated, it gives CARSLEGRGLAGVDEQYF.

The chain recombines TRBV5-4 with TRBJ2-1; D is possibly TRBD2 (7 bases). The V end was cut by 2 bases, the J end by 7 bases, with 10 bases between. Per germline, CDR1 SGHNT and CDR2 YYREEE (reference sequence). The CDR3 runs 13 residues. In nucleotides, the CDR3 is TGTGCCAGCAGCTTCCGGGGGGCGAATGAGCAGTTCTTC. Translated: CASSFRGANEQFF. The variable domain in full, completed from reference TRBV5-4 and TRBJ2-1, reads ETGVTQSPTHLIKTRGQQVTLRCSSQSGHNTVSWYQQALGQGPQFIFQYYREEENGRGNFPPRFSGLQFPNYSSELNVNALELDDSALYLCASSFRGANEQFFGPGTRLTVL.